A single sample is the source of the 6 T cell receptor beta chains below, sequenced in a study of T-cell memory formation after mild COVID-19. MiXCR was run by TCRdb on the 5' RACE reads, yielding one entry per CDR3 protein. The sample contains under 650,000 distinct CDR3 sequences, approximately 18% of which appear only once. The material sequenced was PBMCs or a T cell subset sorted from them (not recorded which). These receptors were taken from an adult woman who had mild COVID-19 (a few samples of this study predate the infection). Cell type and time point are not known.

This clonotype was seen ten or more times. V and J are TRBV9 and TRBJ2-1; D possibly corresponds to TRBD1 (6 bases). V was pared by 6 bases and J by 9 bases, with 19 bases between. CDR3 size: 14 residues. Germline CDR1 SGDLS, CDR2 YYNGEE. DNA for the CDR3: TGTGCCAGCACCGTGGGGGCACCTTTTAGTGAGCAGTTCTTC. Translated: CASTVGAPFSEQFF.

This clonotype has more than one count but fewer than ten. The DNA for the CDR3 is TGTGCCAGCTCACAGAAGACTAGGTGGAATGAGCAGTTCTTC. Its translation is CASSQKTRWNEQFF. The chain joins TRBV18 to TRBJ2-1; a possible D gene is TRBD2 (6 bases). CDR1 is KGHSH, CDR2 LQKENI, per germline. The CDR3 has 14 residues. The V and J ends lost 4 bases and 7 bases respectively, with 14 bases between them.

This clonotype has at least ten counts. The chain couples TRBV20-1 to TRBJ2-3, with D possibly being TRBD2 (7 bases). The CDR3 has 17 residues. CDR1 DFQATT and CDR2 SNEGSKA come from the germline V gene (reference sequence). With 0 bases removed from V and 2 bases from J, the gap between germline ends came to 18 bases. CDR3 nucleotide sequence: TGCAGTGCTAGAGATCGGAAGGGGGGGCGGACCACAGATACGCAGTATTTT. Translation: CSARDRKGGRTTDTQYF.

The rearrangement uses TRBV12-3 or TRBV12-4 and TRBJ2-2, with D hard to call. CDR3 length equals 13 residues. V lost 6 bases and J lost 7, with 12 bases in between. CDR3 amino acids: CASSDVGGGELFF. The DNA for the CDR3 is TGTGCCAGCAGCGATGTGGGTGGCGGGGAGCTGTTTTTT.

The V gene is TRBV10-3, the J gene TRBJ2-1; D possibly corresponds to TRBD1 (6 bases). Looked up from germline, CDR1 is ENHRY and CDR2 is SYGVKD. V was shortened by 0 bases and J by 5 bases, with 14 bases between the two germline ends. This CDR3 region has 16 residues. This chain's CDR3 is CAISESFAAGDNEQFF. CDR3 bases: TGTGCCATCAGTGAGTCTTTCGCCGCAGGGGACAATGAGCAGTTCTTC.

This clonotype was observed a few times. The V call is TRBV5-5, the J call TRBJ1-1; a possible D gene is TRBD1 (5 bases). The CDR3 is made up of 16 amino acids. Germline CDR1 and CDR2: SGHKS and YYEKEE (reference sequence). Deletions cut 2 bases from V and 3 bases from J, with 17 bases between. The CDR3 region has the DNA TGTGCCAGCAGCTTCGTGGCAGGGTGGTCGGACACTGAAGCTTTCTTT. Translation: CASSFVAGWSDTEAFF. Complete variable domain (other parts from reference TRBV5-5 and TRBJ1-1): DAGVTQSPTHLIKTRGQQVTLRCSPISGHKSVSWYQQVLGQGPQFIFQYYEKEERGRGNFPDRFSARQFPNYSSELNVNALLLGDSALYLCASSFVAGWSDTEAFFGQGTRLTVV.